This passage covers 29 T cell receptor beta chains from one sample sequenced in a study of blood T cells in healthy people across ages. A second about 7 to 12 cycle PCR used barcoded and J-beta primers. From the 5' RACE reads, TCRdb called clonotypes with MiXCR, one entry per CDR3 protein. The sample records about 640,000 distinct CDR3 sequences, about 30% being singletons. What was sequenced was blood. The receptors come from a woman aged 80 or over in good health.

The sample holds a few counts of this clonotype. V usage is TRBV12-3 or TRBV12-4 and J usage is TRBJ2-3; D may be TRBD2 (6 bases). With 5 bases removed from V and 7 bases from J, the gap between germline ends came to 16 bases. The length of the CDR3 is 14 residues. The CDR3 region has the DNA TGTGCCAGCAGTCCCCGGGACTCCAGTAATACGCAGTATTTT. Residues: CASSPRDSSNTQYF.

This clonotype showed up just once. V and J are TRBV7-2 and TRBJ2-7; 11 bases fit TRBD1. CDR1 and CDR2 (germline): SGHTA, FQGNSA. The CDR3 has 16 residues. V shed 1 base, J shed 4 bases, and the junction held 6 bases outside the gene matches. The CDR3 nucleotides are TGTGCCAGCAGCTTAGATAGGACAGGGGGCTATTACGAGCAGTACTTC. Translating gives CASSLDRTGGYYEQYF. The full variable domain, with the rest looked up from reference TRBV7-2 and TRBJ2-7, is GAGVSQSPSNKVTEKGKDVELRCDPISGHTALYWYRQSLGQGLEFLIYFQGNSAPDKSGLPSDRFSAERTGGSVSTLTIQRTQQEDSAVYLCASSLDRTGGYYEQYFGPGTRLTVT.

The chain recombines TRBV2 with TRBJ1-5; D might be TRBD1 (6 bases). Germline V lookup: CDR1 SNHLY, CDR2 FYNNEI. The CDR3 has 14 residues. V dropped 4 bases and J dropped 2 bases, with 9 bases sitting between them. CDR3 amino acids: CASSGGQGNQPQHF. In DNA, the CDR3 is TGTGCCAGCAGTGGGGGGCAGGGCAATCAGCCCCAGCATTTT.

In the case of this clonotype: The junction and the germline gene differ at one end; a read error may be behind it. J is TRBJ2-3 and V is TRBV13, with D maybe TRBD2 (6 bases). CDR3 length: 15 amino acids. The germline gives CDR1 PRHDT, CDR2 FYEKMQ (reference sequence). This CDR3 reads CTSSLRDPSTDTQYF. The CDR3 coding sequence is TGTACCAGCAGCTTGCGGGACCCTAGCACAGATACGCAGTATTTT.

There are many counts of this clonotype. This rearrangement joins TRBV27 to TRBJ1-2; D is possibly TRBD1 (6 bases). CDR3 length: 15 amino acids. CDR1 is MNHEY, CDR2 SMNVEV, per germline (reference sequence). V was trimmed by 7 bases and J by 0 bases, leaving 15 bases between them. The CDR3 reads CASTFSGGSNYGYTF. The CDR3 coding sequence is TGTGCCAGCACGTTTTCGGGGGGCTCTAACTATGGCTACACCTTC.

This clonotype has more than one count but fewer than ten. J is TRBJ2-5 and V is TRBV3-1; the D is unclear. V lost 0 bases to trimming and J lost 11 bases, with 22 bases between them. Per germline, CDR1 LGHDT and CDR2 YNNKEL (reference sequence). The CDR3 extends over 16 amino acids. The CDR3: CASSQDPRSSDNEQYF. The CDR3 bases are TGTGCCAGCAGCCAAGACCCCCGCTCCTCTGACAATGAGCAGTACTTC.

The CDR3 DNA reads as TGTGCCAGCTCACCGTTGGGGGCGTTGACTGAAGCTTTCTTT. This gives the protein CASSPLGALTEAFF. The chain links TRBV18 to TRBJ1-1; possible D gene TRBD1, 6 bases. V dropped 3 bases and J dropped 5 bases, with 13 bases sitting between them. This CDR3 spans 14 amino acids. Germline CDR1 reads KGHSH; CDR2 reads LQKENI.

This clonotype was seen many times. The rearrangement uses TRBV7-9 and TRBJ1-2; D is ambiguous. This CDR3 is 12 amino acids long. V lost 3 bases, J lost 3 bases, and 5 bases lay in between. Germline V gene data show CDR1 as SEHNR and CDR2 as FQNEAQ (reference sequence). This CDR3 reads CASSFSDYGYTF. The DNA of the CDR3 is TGTGCCAGCAGCTTTTCTGACTATGGCTACACCTTC.

This clonotype showed up many times. This rearrangement joins TRBV9 to TRBJ2-7; TRBD1 is a possible D gene (6 bases). The V gene's germline CDR1 is SGDLS and CDR2 YYNGEE. The ends were cut back, 1 base at V and 2 bases at J, with 10 bases in the middle. This CDR3 spans 14 amino acids. CDR3 nucleotide sequence: TGTGCCAGCAGCGTATCCCAGGGGACCTACGAGCAGTACTTC. Translation: CASSVSQGTYEQYF.

V and J are TRBV5-1 and TRBJ1-1; D is possibly TRBD1 (5 bases). This CDR3 region has 13 residues. Germline assignment: CDR1 SGHRS and CDR2 YFSETQ. V shed 4 bases and J shed 5 bases, with 12 bases lying between them. The chain's CDR3 is CASSVLGDTEAFF. For the CDR3, the DNA is TGCGCCAGCAGCGTTTTAGGGGATACTGAAGCTTTCTTT.

V is TRBV19 and J is TRBJ1-5, with D unresolved. The V end was cut by 8 bases, the J end by 5 bases, with 16 bases between. The CDR3 length is 14 residues. The germline V gene encodes CDR1 LNHDA and CDR2 SQIVND (reference sequence). CDR3 in DNA: TGTGCCAGTGGTTACATGGTCTTGGATCAGCCCCAGCATTTT. Its protein is CASGYMVLDQPQHF.

The CDR3 sequence is CASKTTGISNQPQHF. The CDR3, as DNA: TGTGCCAGCAAGACGACAGGAATTAGCAATCAGCCCCAGCATTTT. V and J are TRBV2 and TRBJ1-5; D might be TRBD1 (6 bases). CDR3 length: 15 residues. CDR1 is SNHLY and CDR2 is FYNNEI in the germline V gene. Trimming cost V 7 bases and J 0 bases, with 13 bases left between them.

This clonotype was detected a few times. The V gene is TRBV7-9, the J gene TRBJ1-5; 9 nucleotides line up with TRBD1. The CDR3 loop spans 14 amino acids. J lost 3 bases, V lost 5 bases, and 2 bases had no gene match. Germline V gene data show CDR1 as SEHNR and CDR2 as FQNEAQ (reference sequence). CDR3 protein: CASSRDRDNQPQHF. In nucleotides, the CDR3 is TGTGCCAGCAGCCGGGACAGGGACAATCAGCCCCAGCATTTT. Full variable domain (outside the CDR3, taken from reference TRBV7-9 and TRBJ1-5): DTGVSQNPRHKITKRGQNVTFRCDPISEHNRLYWYRQTLGQGPEFLTYFQNEAQLEKSRLLSDRFSAERPKGSFSTLEIQRTEQGDSAMYLCASSRDRDNQPQHFGDGTRLSIL.

Worth noting for this clonotype: This may be a read error: a much more frequent sequence differs by one nucleotide. The rearrangement links TRBV27 to TRBJ2-5; D tentatively reads TRBD1 or TRBD2 (5 bases each). With 7 bases removed from V and 11 bases from J, the gap between germline ends came to 29 bases. The CDR3 contains 16 residues. Germline values: CDR1 MNHEY, CDR2 SMNVEV (reference sequence). The DNA for the CDR3 is TGTGCCAGCACCCCCGACCAGGTTTGGGGGAACGGTGAGCAGTACTTC. Translation: CASTPDQVWGNGEQYF.

The V call is TRBV6-1, the J call TRBJ1-1; tentative D call: TRBD1 (5 bases). V lost 4 bases, J lost 1 base, and 13 bases lay in between. Germline loops: CDR1 MNHNS, CDR2 SASEGT. The CDR3 contains 15 residues. The CDR3 loop is CASSARVNTNTEAFF. The CDR3 DNA is TGTGCCAGCAGTGCCAGGGTAAATACGAACACTGAAGCTTTCTTT.

Ten or more counts support this clonotype. The chain joins TRBV7-2 to TRBJ1-5; no clear D. The CDR3 is made up of 14 amino acids. Germline lookup yields CDR1 SGHTA and CDR2 FQGNSA. V lost 5 bases to trimming and J lost 1 base, with 9 bases between them. Written as DNA, the CDR3 is TGTGCCAGCAGCCCCGAGGCAAGCAATCAGCCCCAGCATTTT. Translating it yields CASSPEASNQPQHF.

This clonotype was counted only a few times. The chain is built from TRBV30 and TRBJ1-5; no firm D call. The CDR3 length is 13 residues. The V end lost 4 bases, the J end lost 7 bases, and 14 bases lay between the germline ends. The V gene's germline CDR1 is GTSNPN and CDR2 SVGIG (reference sequence). The CDR3 coding sequence is TGTGCCTGGACGAGTACAGCGGGCCAGCCCCAGCATTTT. This codes for CAWTSTAGQPQHF. Full variable domain (remainder filled in from reference TRBV30 and TRBJ1-5): SQTIHQWPATLVQPVGSPLSLECTVEGTSNPNLYWYRQAAGRGLQLLFYSVGIGQISSEVPQNLSASRPQDRQFILSSKKLLLSDSGFYLCAWTSTAGQPQHFGDGTRLSIL.

This clonotype was picked up a small number of times. The chain recombines TRBV9 with TRBJ1-6; 7 bases align to TRBD1. With 4 bases clipped from V and 7 bases from J, the junction kept 8 bases outside the gene matches. Germline V gene sequence: CDR1 SGDLS, CDR2 YYNGEE. The CDR3 has 15 residues. The CDR3 DNA reads TGTGCCAGCAGCCCAGGGGGGGGGAGGAATTCACCCCTCCACTTT. This codes for CASSPGGGRNSPLHF.

This clonotype was seen a handful of times. The CDR3 protein is CASMSGREQYEQYF. CDR3 bases: TGTGCCAGCATGAGCGGCAGGGAACAGTACGAGCAGTACTTC. The V call is TRBV2, the J call TRBJ2-7, with D perhaps being TRBD1 or TRBD2 (5 bases each). Trimming took 7 bases from V and 4 from J, leaving 17 bases between them. CDR1 and CDR2 from the germline V gene are SNHLY and FYNNEI. This CDR3 has 14 amino acids. The full variable domain, its missing parts supplied by reference TRBV2 and TRBJ2-7, is EPEVTQTPSHQVTQMGQEVILRCVPISNHLYFYWYRQILGQKVEFLVSFYNNEISEKSEIFDDQFSVERPDGSNFTLKIRSTKLEDSAMYFCASMSGREQYEQYFGPGTRLTVT.

This clonotype was found many times. V usage is TRBV28 and J usage is TRBJ2-6; 9 nucleotides match TRBD1. From germline, CDR1 is MDHEN and CDR2 SYDVKM. V was clipped by 5 bases and J by 2 bases; unmatched bases: 7. This CDR3 contains 17 residues. For the CDR3, the DNA is TGTGCCAGCAGTCCCGGGACAGGGAAAACTGGGGCCAACGTCCTGACTTTC. Translation: CASSPGTGKTGANVLTF.

This clonotype was seen a few times. V is TRBV20-1 and J is TRBJ1-4; a possible D gene is TRBD1 (6 bases). Germline V gene lookup returns CDR1 DFQATT and CDR2 SNEGSKA (reference sequence). The V gene lost 5 bases and the J gene lost 5 bases, with 12 bases spanning the gap. The CDR3 runs to 13 residues. Here the CDR3 DNA reads TGCAGTGCTCTGGACAGCCTGAATGAAAAACTGTTTTTT. It codes for CSALDSLNEKLFF.

This clonotype was seen at least ten times. This chain links TRBV4-2 with TRBJ2-7; TRBD2 matches 7 bases. The CDR3 extends over 15 amino acids. Looked up from germline, CDR1 is LGHNA and CDR2 is YNFKEQ. The V segment lost 1 base and the J segment 1 base; nucleotides outside the gene matches: 4. In DNA, the CDR3 is TGTGCCAGCAGCCAAGGTCCTAGCGGATCCTACGAGCAGTACTTC. It is translated as CASSQGPSGSYEQYF.

The table lists this clonotype with many counts. The chain links TRBV5-1 to TRBJ1-4; tentative D call: TRBD1 (5 bases). The CDR3 covers 14 residues. With 7 bases removed from V and 5 bases from J, the gap between germline ends came to 15 bases. Germline CDR1 is SGHRS and CDR2 is YFSETQ. CDR3 DNA sequence: TGCGCCAGCCGCGTCGGGACCAGGAATGAAAAACTGTTTTTT. Translated: CASRVGTRNEKLFF. Complete variable domain (other parts from reference TRBV5-1 and TRBJ1-4): KAGVTQTPRYLIKTRGQQVTLSCSPISGHRSVSWYQQTPGQGLQFLFEYFSETQRNKGNFPGRFSGRQFSNSRSEMNVSTLELGDSALYLCASRVGTRNEKLFFGSGTQLSVL.

This clonotype has a count of ten or more. The chain employs TRBV11-2 and TRBJ2-3, with 7 bases that match TRBD1. Trimming cost V 5 bases and J 0 bases; bases outside gene matches: 5. Germline CDR1 SGHAT, CDR2 FQNNGV. The CDR3 has 15 residues. The chain's CDR3 is CASSGRDSSTDTQYF. The CDR3 DNA sequence: TGTGCCAGCAGCGGTCGGGACAGCAGCACAGATACGCAGTATTTT.

The chain combines TRBV6-2 or TRBV6-3 with TRBJ2-5, with 11 bases lining up with TRBD2. Trimming removed 5 bases from V and 5 bases from J; junction bases left unmatched: 7. The CDR3 has 15 amino acids. Germline V gene data show CDR1 as MNHEY and CDR2 as SVGEGT. In nucleotides, the CDR3 is TGTGCCAGCAGTCATAGCGGGGGGGCCTTGGAGACCCAGTACTTC. This translates into CASSHSGGALETQYF.

For this clonotype: A junction boundary mismatches the germline segment, possibly from a read error. The chain couples TRBV28 to TRBJ2-4; 9 nucleotides agree with TRBD1. The CDR3 spans 15 residues. In germline, CDR1 is MDHEN, CDR2 SYDVKM. CDR3 sequence: CAGSATGGIKNIQYF. The DNA for the CDR3 is TGTGCCGGCAGCGCTACAGGGGGCATCAAAAACATTCAGTACTTC.

This clonotype appeared many times. The chain uses TRBV20-1 and TRBJ1-5; no firm D call. Germline CDR1 is DFQATT and CDR2 is SNEGSKA (reference sequence). This CDR3 comprises 12 residues. The ends were cut back, 3 bases at V and 4 bases at J, with 7 bases in the middle. This CDR3 reads CSASSRNQPQHF. In nucleotides, the CDR3 is TGCAGTGCTAGTTCCAGAAATCAGCCCCAGCATTTT.

This clonotype turned up a few times. With a much larger clone just one base away, this may be a read error. V usage is TRBV27 and J usage is TRBJ1-1; 8 bases are a match to TRBD1. Germline values: CDR1 MNHEY, CDR2 SMNVEV (reference sequence). V lost 5 bases to trimming and J lost 4 bases; unmatched junction nucleotides: 6. The CDR3 length is 14 residues. The DNA of the CDR3 is TGTGCCAGCAGTATTGGACAGGGAGGCACTGAAGCTTTCTTT. It specifies CASSIGQGGTEAFF.

The J gene is TRBJ2-7, the V gene TRBV4-1; maybe TRBD2 (6 bases). Trimming shortened V by 4 bases and J by 4 bases, and 17 bases separated the two germline ends. This CDR3 region has 15 residues. Looked up from germline, CDR1 is MGHRA and CDR2 is YSYEKL. The CDR3 loop is CASSRDGSLGYEQYF. In DNA, the CDR3 is TGCGCCAGCAGCCGCGACGGGAGCCTCGGTTACGAGCAGTACTTC.